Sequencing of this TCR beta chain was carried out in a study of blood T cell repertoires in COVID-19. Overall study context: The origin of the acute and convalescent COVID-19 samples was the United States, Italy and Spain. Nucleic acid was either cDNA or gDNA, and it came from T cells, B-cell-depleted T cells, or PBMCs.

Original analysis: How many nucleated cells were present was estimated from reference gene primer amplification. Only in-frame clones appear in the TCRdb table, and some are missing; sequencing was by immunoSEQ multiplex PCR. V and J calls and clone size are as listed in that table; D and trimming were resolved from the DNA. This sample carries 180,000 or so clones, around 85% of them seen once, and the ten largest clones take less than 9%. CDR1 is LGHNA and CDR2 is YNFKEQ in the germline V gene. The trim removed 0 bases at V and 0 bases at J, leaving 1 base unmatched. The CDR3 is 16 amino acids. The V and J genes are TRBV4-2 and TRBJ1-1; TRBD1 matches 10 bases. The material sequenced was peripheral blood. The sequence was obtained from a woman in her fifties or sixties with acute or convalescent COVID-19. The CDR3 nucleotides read TGTGCCAGCAGCCAAGAAGGGACAGGGGTGAACACTGAAGCTTTCTTT. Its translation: CASSQEGTGVNTEAFF.